This entry is about one TCR beta chain. It lacks a known antigen. No base quality information exists; no much larger clone differs at one position. The entry originates in a study of cytomegalovirus exposure and HLA in healthy donors listed by TCRdb under 2017. About the full investigation: An earlier analysis of approximately 590 of the donors reported 250 to 350 Gb of sequence data and some 120 million unique TCR beta sequences from about 179 million T cells. Approximately 300 gigabases of sequencing data and tens of millions of unique TCR sequences made up an early release that covered approximately 650 HLA-typed donors. The genetic ancestry cluster associated with self-reported Caucasian donors included 81% of the roughly 380 genotyped donors. The study aimed to test whether cataloging public T cell receptors could reveal signatures of past pathogen exposure. The study used immunosequencing to profile the T cell repertoires of approximately 650 subjects and linked those repertoires to cytomegalovirus serostatus. In addition to the first cohort of 666 subjects, a separate validation cohort of approximately 130 different subjects was used. To predict cytomegalovirus infection status, the study brought together high-throughput TCR immunosequencing, statistical association of individual TCRs with disease status, and machine learning. To study patterns of TCR occurrence, a later analysis re-analyzed previously published TCR beta repertoires from 550 to 800 donors and added high-resolution HLA genotyping. In the later analysis, no new phenotypic data were used to find candidate immune exposures; instead, reliance was placed on TCR beta sequences and their occurrence across donors. An earlier analysis of 587 of the donors used high-throughput TCR beta sequencing to judge whether each TCR beta V gene segment behaved as functional or pseudogenic. Donor age, sex, ethnicity and CMV serostatus were collected together with the repertoire data. In a later genetic analysis, genome-wide SNP genotypes for about 65% of the roughly 700 donors were used, and that subset was treated as a discovery cohort. Every discovery cohort repertoire had been produced on one sequencing platform. HLA typing included class I and class II loci at four-digit resolution. Typing coverage differed by locus: A, B, C, DRB1 and DQB1 were typed in roughly 629-640 donors, DQA1 in roughly 510, DPA1 in 600 to 610, and DPB1 in 400 to 490. Because of strong linkage in the cohort, a few DR-DQ haplotypes were treated as single units for association and clustering. Among approximately 370 genotyped donors of the cohort, an average of around 220,000 unique TCR beta nucleotide sequences was sequenced per donor, of which roughly 18% were non-productive.

The cohort was made up of 666 healthy bone marrow donors. All cohort members were sampled while nominally healthy, although unrecorded immune exposures were likely present. The donor tested CMV seronegative, placing the donor among the 352 seronegative members of the cohort. A peripheral blood sample was provided by each donor, and peripheral blood mononuclear cells were used for TCR beta sequencing. The Qiagen DNeasy Blood Extraction Kit was used to extract genomic DNA from the blood cell samples. What the authors observed across the whole study: A further reported finding was that TCR beta sequences accurately predicted the HLA-A and HLA-B alleles for most subjects in the first cohort. Specific HLA alleles were associated with 15,000 to 20,000 TCR beta sequences at a false discovery rate of 0.05 in a later analysis. In vitro tests confirmed that a few of the cytomegalovirus-associated TCR beta chains recognize cytomegalovirus antigens. The earlier analysis of approximately 540 of the donors excluded some 16 rarely observed V segments, including chromosome 9 orphons, because counts were too low. An earlier analysis of several hundred of the donors showed that most TCR beta V segments appeared in productive rearrangements either about 90% or about 30% of the time, which broadly matched IMGT annotations. Only TCR beta chains were sequenced in this cohort, and the absence of alpha or paired-chain data limited detectable features. A total of roughly 160 TCR beta chains were listed by the study as associated with cytomegalovirus. In both the original and validation cohorts, the classifier was reported to diagnose cytomegalovirus status with high specificity and sensitivity. While some public TCRs were present in many individuals, most TCR sequences turned up only very rarely across donors. Immune exposure information for the cohort was limited to CMV serostatus. Linkage disequilibrium might explain the correlated functional status among segregating V segments, but an unknown experimental factor could not be excluded. In a later analysis, HLA-associated TCR beta chains showed more clonal expansion and lower generation probabilities than non-associated chains that were equally common. According to the authors, the approach could potentially be generalized to other disease states and immunological phenotypes. According to a later analysis, parvovirus B19, influenza, CMV and Epstein-Barr virus appeared linked to several top co-occurrence clusters. Some IMGT-functional V segments, including TRBV6-2 and TRBV6-3, could not be told apart with the 87-base-pair reads, so those segments were excluded. Because HLA typing was unavailable for some donors at each locus, only the typed subset was used in association tests. A group of highly shared sequence variants was considered likely to be a technical artifact of the sequencing pipeline. Most CMV-associated TCR beta chains appeared to be HLA-restricted in a later analysis, and the HLA associations seemed to be driven largely by CMV exposure. A later genetic analysis associated a missense DCLRE1C variant with V-gene and J-gene trimming of TCR beta chains, and an independent cohort replicated the association. A later analysis found that TCR association rates varied across HLA loci, with DRB1 alleles showing the most associated TCRs and HLA-C alleles the fewest. According to a later genetic analysis, donors in an Asian-associated ancestry cluster had fewer N-insertions in productive TCRs than the approximately 710-donor mean. The presence/absence analyses assumed that sequencing depth was roughly uniform across donors, and that assumption may not be true. Assigning TCR associations to individual alleles was difficult when HLA alleles, especially DR and DQ, strongly co-occurred.

Trimming takes 4 bases off V and 3 bases off J; junction bases not matched to a gene: 12. Taken from the germline V gene, the CDR1 and CDR2 loops are SGHVS and FNYEAQ. The CDR3 covers 17 residues, taking in both the cysteine and the phenylalanine. Just the 51-base CDR3 DNA is kept, in frame starting at base 1. Receptor amplification or capture employed the immunoSEQ multiplex PCR assay. For the multiplex PCR, a mixture combining 60 forward primers for TCR Vbeta segments and 13 reverse primers for TCR Jbeta segments was used. Amplification of the CDR3 region of rearranged TCR beta genes was performed with a multiplex PCR assay on genomic DNA. Amplified TCR beta libraries were sequenced as 87-base-pair reads on the Illumina HiSeq System. Processing in the source paper ran as follows. A later analysis counted tens of millions of unique TCR beta chains across the 670 or so repertoires, and some 11 million of these chains were shared by at least two donors. To remove PCR and sequencing errors, raw reads were error-corrected and collapsed into unique sequences using a nearest-neighbor algorithm that merged closely related sequences. V, D and J gene segments were assigned by aligning CDR3 sequences to IMGT reference sequences. Each retained sequence needed at least a six-nucleotide match to both a V gene segment and a J gene segment. A rearrangement was called productive if the CDR3 had no stop codons and remained in frame with V and J, and every other rearrangement was called non-productive. CDR3 was defined by IMGT convention, running from the second conserved V-encoded cysteine to the conserved J-encoded phenylalanine. In an earlier analysis of roughly 610 of the donors, sequences lacking an unambiguous match to a single V gene segment were excluded. In an earlier analysis of approximately 610 of the donors, V segments were called functional above 56.7% productive rearrangements and were called segregating when the between-donor standard deviation exceeded 5%. A statistical classification framework was built for diagnosing cytomegalovirus status from the catalog of TCR beta chain sequences. In a later analysis, TCR nucleotide sequences were compared against IMGT/GENE-DB human TR gene sequences so that V and J genes could be assigned. A later analysis assigned CDR3 sequences and most-parsimonious VDJ recombination scenarios with the TCRdist pipeline. In a later analysis, each TCR beta chain was defined by its CDR3 amino acid sequence together with its V-gene family, and reads lacking a unique V-gene family were excluded. As a way to deal with suspected cross-contamination and a sequencing artifact, a later analysis dropped under 600 nucleotide sequences that were highly shared and had low generation probability. A later analysis calculated a clonal expansion index for each public chain from normalized within-repertoire ranks of inferred template counts. A later analysis computed generation probabilities with a VDJ recombination model fitted to out-of-frame rearrangements, and checked the results against IGoR. In a later analysis, hypergeometric tests were used to score TCR-TCR, TCR-HLA and TCR-CMV co-occurrence, with a repertoire-size bias correction applied to TCR pairs. To estimate false discovery rates, a later analysis permuted the HLA or CMV assignments 20 times. In a later analysis, co-occurring TCRs were grouped using DBSCAN, with TCRdist sequence similarity added in when clustering inside HLA-allele-positive subsets. Co-occurrence clustering excluded repertoires with fewer than 30,000 or more than 120,000 public chains, plus five with anomalous nucleotide sharing. TCRdb obtained this table from immuneACCESS and retained in-frame rearrangements with V and J assigned. These tables miss some clones; where compared with another copy, unresolved V genes account for less than half of the shortfall, and the remainder is unexplained. V and J calls and clone size are those listed in that table; D and trimming were worked out from the DNA. Recorded for this sample are under 100,000 clones; 70% to 80% of them occurred a single time. The ten largest make up 2% to 3% of the sample.

The sequenced sample was PBMCs. The sequence joins TRBV7-6 to TRBJ2-1; 7 central nucleotides agree with TRBD1. This receptor was identified in a man aged 30-40 years in good health and CMV-seronegative. DNA sequence: TGTGCCAGCAGCTCCATTCTCCGGGACAGCATCTACAATGAGCAGTTCTTC. It codes for CASSSILRDSIYNEQFF.